Below, one T cell receptor beta chain is given with its context. Its antigen remains unknown. This sample stems from a study of a mutant IDH1 vaccine in newly diagnosed glioma. Assay used: immunoSEQ multiplex PCR; TCRdb lists only in-frame clones, some missing. The sample includes 60,000 to 75,000 clones, 65% to 85% seen only once; the top ten take 4.6%. Time point defined: baseline, week 1 (first vaccination visit). The treatment: pre-vaccination baseline after standard-of-care therapy. New IDH1-mutant, ATRX-lost WHO grade 3 or 4 astrocytomas occurred in donors. Overall study results and limits: Shifts in the top peripheral T cell clonotypes seemed unrelated to pseudoprogression.

The sequence was collected from a young woman with glioma. Some clones in this sample may be carry-over from other donors' samples. Here the sequenced sample was peripheral blood mononuclear cells (PBMCs), taken from a glioma patient treated with radiotherapy, temozolomide or both.

CDR3 sequence: CASSLSGSEAFF. As DNA, the CDR3 is TGTGCCAGCAGCTTGAGTGGCAGTGAAGCTTTCTTT. The V gene is TRBV5-4, the J gene TRBJ1-1; D gene uncertain. The CDR3 loop spans 12 amino acids. The germline gives CDR1 SGHNT, CDR2 YYREEE (reference sequence). V lost 1 base and J 7 bases, leaving 8 bases between the germline ends.